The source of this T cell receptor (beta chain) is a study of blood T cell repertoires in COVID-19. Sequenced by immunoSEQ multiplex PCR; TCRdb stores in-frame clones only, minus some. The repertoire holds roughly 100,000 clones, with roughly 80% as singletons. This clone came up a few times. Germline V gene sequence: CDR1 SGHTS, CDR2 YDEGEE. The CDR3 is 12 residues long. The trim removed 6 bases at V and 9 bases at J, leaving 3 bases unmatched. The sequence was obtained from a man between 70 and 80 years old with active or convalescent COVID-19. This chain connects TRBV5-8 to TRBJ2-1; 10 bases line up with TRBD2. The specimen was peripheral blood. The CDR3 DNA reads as TGTGCCAGCATAGCGGGGGGAACTGAGCAGTTCTTC. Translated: CASIAGGTEQFF.